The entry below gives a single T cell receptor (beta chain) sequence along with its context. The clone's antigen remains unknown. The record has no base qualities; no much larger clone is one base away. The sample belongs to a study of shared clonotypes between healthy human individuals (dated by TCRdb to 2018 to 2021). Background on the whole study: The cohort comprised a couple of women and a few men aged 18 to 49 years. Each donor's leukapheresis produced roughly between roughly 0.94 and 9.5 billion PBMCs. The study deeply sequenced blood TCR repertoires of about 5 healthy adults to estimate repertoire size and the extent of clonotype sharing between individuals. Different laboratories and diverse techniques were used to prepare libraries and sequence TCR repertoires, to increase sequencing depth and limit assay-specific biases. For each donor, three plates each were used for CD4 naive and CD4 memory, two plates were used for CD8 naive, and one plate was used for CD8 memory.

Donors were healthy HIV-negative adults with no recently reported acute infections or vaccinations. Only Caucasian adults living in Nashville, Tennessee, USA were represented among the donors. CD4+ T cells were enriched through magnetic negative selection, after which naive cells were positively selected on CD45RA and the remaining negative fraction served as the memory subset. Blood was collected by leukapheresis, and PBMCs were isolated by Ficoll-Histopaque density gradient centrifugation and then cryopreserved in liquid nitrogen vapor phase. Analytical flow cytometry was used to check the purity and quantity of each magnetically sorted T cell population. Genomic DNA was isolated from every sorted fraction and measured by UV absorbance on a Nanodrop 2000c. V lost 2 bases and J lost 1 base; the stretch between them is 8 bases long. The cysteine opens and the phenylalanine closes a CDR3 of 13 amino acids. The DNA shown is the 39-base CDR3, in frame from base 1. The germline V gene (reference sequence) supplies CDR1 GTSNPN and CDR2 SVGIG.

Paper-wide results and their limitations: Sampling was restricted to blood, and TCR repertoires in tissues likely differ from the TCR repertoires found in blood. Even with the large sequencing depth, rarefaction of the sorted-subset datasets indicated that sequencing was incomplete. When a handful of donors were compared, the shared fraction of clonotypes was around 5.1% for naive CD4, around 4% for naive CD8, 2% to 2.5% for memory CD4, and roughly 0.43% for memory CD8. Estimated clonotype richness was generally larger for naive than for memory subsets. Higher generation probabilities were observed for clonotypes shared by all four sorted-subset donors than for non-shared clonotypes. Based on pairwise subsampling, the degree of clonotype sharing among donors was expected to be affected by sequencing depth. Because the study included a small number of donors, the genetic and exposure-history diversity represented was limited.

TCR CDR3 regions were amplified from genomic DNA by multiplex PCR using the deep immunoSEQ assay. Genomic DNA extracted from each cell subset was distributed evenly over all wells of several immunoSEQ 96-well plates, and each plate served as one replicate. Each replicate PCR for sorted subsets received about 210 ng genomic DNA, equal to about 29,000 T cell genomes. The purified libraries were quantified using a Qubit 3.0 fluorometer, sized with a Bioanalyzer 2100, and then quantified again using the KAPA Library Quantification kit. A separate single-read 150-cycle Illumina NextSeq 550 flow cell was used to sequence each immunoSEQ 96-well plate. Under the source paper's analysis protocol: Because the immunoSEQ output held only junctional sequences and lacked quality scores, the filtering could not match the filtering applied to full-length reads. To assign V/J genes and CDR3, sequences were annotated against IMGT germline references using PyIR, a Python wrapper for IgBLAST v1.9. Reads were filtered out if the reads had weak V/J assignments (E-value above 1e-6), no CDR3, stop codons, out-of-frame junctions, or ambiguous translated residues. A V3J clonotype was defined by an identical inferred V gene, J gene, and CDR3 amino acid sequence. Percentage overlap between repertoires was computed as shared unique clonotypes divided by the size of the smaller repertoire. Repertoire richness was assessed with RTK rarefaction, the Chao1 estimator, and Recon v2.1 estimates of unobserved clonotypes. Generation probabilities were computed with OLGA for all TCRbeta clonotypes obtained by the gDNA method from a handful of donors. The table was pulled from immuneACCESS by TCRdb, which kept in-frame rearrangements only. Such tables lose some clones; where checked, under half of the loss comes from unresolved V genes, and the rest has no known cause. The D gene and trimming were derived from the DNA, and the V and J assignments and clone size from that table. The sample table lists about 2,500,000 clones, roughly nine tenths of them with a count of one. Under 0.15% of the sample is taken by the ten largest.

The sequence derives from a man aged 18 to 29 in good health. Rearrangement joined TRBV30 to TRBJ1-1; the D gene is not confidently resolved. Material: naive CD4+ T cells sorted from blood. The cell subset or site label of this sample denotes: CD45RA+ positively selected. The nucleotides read TGTGCCTGGAGTTTCGGGGAGAACACTGAAGCTTTCTTT. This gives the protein CAWSFGENTEAFF.